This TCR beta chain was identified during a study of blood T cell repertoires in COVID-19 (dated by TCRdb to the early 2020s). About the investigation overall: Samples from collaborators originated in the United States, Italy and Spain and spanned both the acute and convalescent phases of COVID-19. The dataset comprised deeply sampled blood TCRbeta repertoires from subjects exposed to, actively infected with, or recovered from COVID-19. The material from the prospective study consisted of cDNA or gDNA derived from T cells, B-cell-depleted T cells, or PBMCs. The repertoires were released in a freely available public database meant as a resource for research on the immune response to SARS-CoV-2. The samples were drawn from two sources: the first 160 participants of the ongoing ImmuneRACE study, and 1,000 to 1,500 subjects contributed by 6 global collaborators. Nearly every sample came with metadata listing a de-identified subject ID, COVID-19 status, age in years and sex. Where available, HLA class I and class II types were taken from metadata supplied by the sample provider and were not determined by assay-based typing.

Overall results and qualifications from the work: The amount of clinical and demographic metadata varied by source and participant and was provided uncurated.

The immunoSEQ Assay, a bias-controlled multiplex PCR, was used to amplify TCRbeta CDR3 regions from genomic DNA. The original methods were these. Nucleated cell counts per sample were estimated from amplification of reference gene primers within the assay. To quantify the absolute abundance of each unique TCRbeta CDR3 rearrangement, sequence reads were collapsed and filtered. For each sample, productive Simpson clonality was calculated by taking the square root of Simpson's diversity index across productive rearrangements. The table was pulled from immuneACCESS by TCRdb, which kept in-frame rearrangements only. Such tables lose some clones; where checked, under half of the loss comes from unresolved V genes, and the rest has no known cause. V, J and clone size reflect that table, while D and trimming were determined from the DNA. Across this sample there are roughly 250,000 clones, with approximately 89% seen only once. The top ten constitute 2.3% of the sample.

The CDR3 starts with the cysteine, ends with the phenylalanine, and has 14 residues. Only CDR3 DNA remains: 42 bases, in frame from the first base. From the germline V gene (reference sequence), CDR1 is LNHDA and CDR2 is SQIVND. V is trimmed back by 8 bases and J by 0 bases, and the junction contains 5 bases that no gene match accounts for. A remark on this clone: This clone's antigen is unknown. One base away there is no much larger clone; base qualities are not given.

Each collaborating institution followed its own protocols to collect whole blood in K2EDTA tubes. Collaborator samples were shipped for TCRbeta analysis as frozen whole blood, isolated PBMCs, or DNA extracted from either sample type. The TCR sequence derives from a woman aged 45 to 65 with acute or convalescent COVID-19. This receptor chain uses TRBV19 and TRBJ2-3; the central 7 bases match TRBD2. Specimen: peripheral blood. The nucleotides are TGTGCCAGTGCTGCTAGCGGTAGCACAGATACGCAGTATTTT. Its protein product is CASAASGSTDTQYF.